The 5 T cell receptor beta chains given below trace back to one sample, sequenced in a study of T cell responses to AZD1222 COVID-19 vaccine. Repertoires were generated with immunoSEQ multiplex PCR, while TCRdb's copy carries only in-frame clones and drops some. The data hold about 130,000 clones, with 88% observed a single time. This specimen was peripheral blood, taken on day 0 of MenACWY control vaccination. The source of these receptors is an adult in good health.

The V gene is TRBV30, the J gene TRBJ1-1, with D perhaps matching TRBD1 (6 bases). V lost 5 bases and J lost 0, with 13 bases in between. The CDR3 is 14 amino acids. Germline CDR1 reads GTSNPN; CDR2 reads SVGIG (reference sequence). CDR3 sequence (DNA): TGTGCCTGGGAACAAGGGGGGTTGAACACTGAAGCTTTCTTT. It encodes CAWEQGGLNTEAFF.

The chain employs TRBV5-4 and TRBJ1-1, with D possibly TRBD1 on 5 matching bases. The ends were cut back, 2 bases at V and 0 bases at J, with 11 bases in the middle. Germline V gene data show CDR1 as SGHNT and CDR2 as YYREEE (reference sequence). The CDR3 has 15 residues. Here the CDR3 DNA reads TGTGCCAGCAGCTTCCCGGGACCGATGAACACTGAAGCTTTCTTT. Its protein product is CASSFPGPMNTEAFF.

The V call is TRBV28, the J call TRBJ2-1; TRBD2 matches at 10 bases. From germline, CDR1 is MDHEN and CDR2 SYDVKM. Losses at the gene ends were 10 bases for V and 1 base for J; bases not matched to a gene: 7. There are 15 residues in the CDR3. The CDR3 sequence: CATLSSGSSYNEQFF. The CDR3 nucleotides are TGTGCCACCTTATCTAGCGGGAGTTCCTACAATGAGCAGTTCTTC.

The chain combines TRBV9 with TRBJ1-2, with no clear D. Trimming took 3 bases from V and 3 from J, leaving 12 bases between them. The CDR3 is 14 amino acids. Germline lookup yields CDR1 SGDLS and CDR2 YYNGEE. CDR3 sequence: CASSAPPRDYGYTF. The DNA of the CDR3 is TGTGCCAGCAGCGCCCCACCCCGGGACTATGGCTACACCTTC.

The rearrangement links TRBV28 to TRBJ1-1; 7 bases line up with TRBD1. This CDR3 is 12 amino acids long. Germline V CDR1 and CDR2: MDHEN, SYDVKM. V was clipped by 8 bases and J by 1 base; unmatched bases: 1. The CDR3: CASGQANTEAFF. CDR3 bases: TGTGCCAGCGGACAGGCGAACACTGAAGCTTTCTTT.